Listed below are T cell receptor beta chains from one sample, sequenced in a study of response to subunit inactivated influenza vaccine. One entry per CDR3 protein results from TCRdb running MiXCR on the RT-PCR reads. Seen here are hundreds of thousands of distinct CDR3 sequences, 12% observed once, and the top ten hold around 9.6%. Source: PBMCs from blood, taken on the day of vaccination. All receptors come from a man over 45 who received an inactivated influenza vaccine. Each CDR3 is given with its conserved first and last residue. Fields, in order: V gene, CDR3 length, clone size, J gene, D gene, CDR3 DNA, CDR3 protein. The D gene is left open where the match is weak. A row's size may be missing; if present it is once, few, many or a size class.

v_call: TRBV5-1; cdr3_length: 14; clone_size: many; j_call: TRBJ2-3; d_call: TRBD1; cdr3_nt: TGCGCCAGCAGCTTCAGGGGGCAATCAGATACGCAGTATTTT; cdr3_aa: CASSFRGQSDTQYF
v_call: TRBV12-3/TRBV12-4; cdr3_length: 16; clone_size: few; j_call: TRBJ1-1; d_call: TRBD1; cdr3_nt: TGTGCCACCAGGTCAGCTCCGGGACAGAGGAACACTGAAGCTTTCTTT; cdr3_aa: CATRSAPGQRNTEAFF
v_call: TRBV24-1; cdr3_length: 14; clone_size: -; j_call: TRBJ2-3; d_call: -; cdr3_nt: TGTGCCACCAGTGATGAGGGTTTGAGGGATACGCAGTATTTT; cdr3_aa: CATSDEGLRDTQYF
v_call: TRBV19; cdr3_length: 12; clone_size: -; j_call: TRBJ2-5; d_call: TRBD1; cdr3_nt: TGTGCCAGTAGTGACAGGGCAGAGACCCAGCACTTC; cdr3_aa: CASSDRAETQHF
v_call: TRBV29-1; cdr3_length: 12; clone_size: few; j_call: TRBJ2-3; d_call: -; cdr3_nt: TGCAGCGTCAGTTATCTCACAGATACGCAGTATTTT; cdr3_aa: CSVSYLTDTQYF
v_call: TRBV6-2/TRBV6-3; cdr3_length: 16; clone_size: -; j_call: TRBJ2-3; d_call: TRBD2; cdr3_nt: TGTGCCAGCAGAGAGACCGGGACTAGCGCGACAGATACGCAGTATTTT; cdr3_aa: CASRETGTSATDTQYF
v_call: TRBV7-2; cdr3_length: 14; clone_size: -; j_call: TRBJ2-2; d_call: -; cdr3_nt: TGTGCCAGCAGCTTAGGGGTAGACACCGGGGAGCTGTTTTTT; cdr3_aa: CASSLGVDTGELFF
v_call: TRBV25-1; cdr3_length: 19; clone_size: -; j_call: TRBJ1-4; d_call: TRBD1; cdr3_nt: TGTGCCAGCAGTGAATTCCCCGACAGGGGAAGTAGGATCAAAGAAAAACTGTTTTTT; cdr3_aa: CASSEFPDRGSRIKEKLFF
v_call: TRBV5-1; cdr3_length: 14; clone_size: -; j_call: TRBJ1-5; d_call: TRBD1; cdr3_nt: TGCGCCAGCAGCGACGGACAGGGCAATCAGCCCCAGCATTTT; cdr3_aa: CASSDGQGNQPQHF
v_call: TRBV4-3; cdr3_length: 17; clone_size: -; j_call: TRBJ2-1; d_call: -; cdr3_nt: TGCGCCAGCAGCCAAGATGTCCGGGACTGGCGAGACAATGAGCAGTTCTTC; cdr3_aa: CASSQDVRDWRDNEQFF
v_call: TRBV7-8; cdr3_length: 13; clone_size: many; j_call: TRBJ2-1; d_call: TRBD2; cdr3_nt: TGTGCCAGCAGCTTAGGGAGGGAGGGTAGGCAGTTCTTC; cdr3_aa: CASSLGREGRQFF
v_call: TRBV21-1; cdr3_length: 18; clone_size: many; j_call: TRBJ1-5; d_call: -; cdr3_nt: TGTGCCAGCAGCAAAGCGCAGGGACACCATTATAGCAATCAGCCCCAGCATTTT; cdr3_aa: CASSKAQGHHYSNQPQHF
v_call: TRBV5-1; cdr3_length: 16; clone_size: few; j_call: TRBJ2-4; d_call: -; cdr3_nt: TGCGCCAGGGGGGGATCAAGCATCCTAGCCAAAAACATTCAGTACTTC; cdr3_aa: CARGGSSILAKNIQYF
v_call: TRBV5-5; cdr3_length: 17; clone_size: few; j_call: TRBJ2-7; d_call: TRBD2; cdr3_nt: TGTGCCAGCAGCTTGCGGTTAATGACTAGCGGTTTCTACGAGCAGTACTTC; cdr3_aa: CASSLRLMTSGFYEQYF
v_call: TRBV5-1; cdr3_length: 16; clone_size: few; j_call: TRBJ2-5; d_call: -; cdr3_nt: TGCGCCAGCAGCATTGGGTGGGAGCCACGTCGGGAGACCCAGTACTTC; cdr3_aa: CASSIGWEPRRETQYF
v_call: TRBV4-3; cdr3_length: 12; clone_size: -; j_call: TRBJ2-7; d_call: -; cdr3_nt: TGCGCCAGCAGCCAAGATTCGAGGGTACAGTACTTC; cdr3_aa: CASSQDSRVQYF
v_call: TRBV12-3/TRBV12-4; cdr3_length: 16; clone_size: many; j_call: TRBJ2-7; d_call: TRBD2; cdr3_nt: TGTGCCAGCAGTTTAGGTGTTAGCGGGGGGGCTTACGAGCAGTACTTC; cdr3_aa: CASSLGVSGGAYEQYF
v_call: TRBV20-1; cdr3_length: 15; clone_size: few; j_call: TRBJ2-2; d_call: TRBD2; cdr3_nt: TGCAGTGCTAGAGATCCAGGACTAGCGGCCGGGGAGCTGTTTTTT; cdr3_aa: CSARDPGLAAGELFF
v_call: TRBV12-3/TRBV12-4; cdr3_length: 17; clone_size: few; j_call: TRBJ2-3; d_call: -; cdr3_nt: TGTGCCAGCAGTTTAGCGCCGTGGGCAGGGGGCACAGATACGCAGTATTTT; cdr3_aa: CASSLAPWAGGTDTQYF
v_call: TRBV4-1; cdr3_length: 16; clone_size: many; j_call: TRBJ2-1; d_call: TRBD2; cdr3_nt: TGCGCCAGCAGCCAGGATAGCGGGGGAGCTTACAATGAGCAGTTCTTC; cdr3_aa: CASSQDSGGAYNEQFF
v_call: TRBV20-1; cdr3_length: 12; clone_size: -; j_call: TRBJ2-5; d_call: -; cdr3_nt: TGCAGTGCTAGAGTCGGCCAAGAGACCCAGTACTTC; cdr3_aa: CSARVGQETQYF
v_call: TRBV9; cdr3_length: 16; clone_size: -; j_call: TRBJ2-1; d_call: TRBD2; cdr3_nt: TGTGCCAGCAGCGCAGCTAGCGGGAGAACCTACAATGAGCAGTTCTTC; cdr3_aa: CASSAASGRTYNEQFF
v_call: TRBV28; cdr3_length: 13; clone_size: many; j_call: TRBJ2-3; d_call: -; cdr3_nt: TGTGCCAGCAGACTAGATAGGACAGATACGCAGTATTTT; cdr3_aa: CASRLDRTDTQYF
v_call: TRBV29-1; cdr3_length: 13; clone_size: few; j_call: TRBJ2-3; d_call: -; cdr3_nt: TGCAGCGTTCGCTCCCCCTCGGTGAATACGCAGTATTTT; cdr3_aa: CSVRSPSVNTQYF
v_call: TRBV6-2/TRBV6-3; cdr3_length: 14; clone_size: -; j_call: TRBJ2-2; d_call: -; cdr3_nt: TGTGCCAGTTTGAACTACGCGAACACCGGGGAGCTGTTTTTT; cdr3_aa: CASLNYANTGELFF
v_call: TRBV24-1; cdr3_length: 16; clone_size: many; j_call: TRBJ2-3; d_call: TRBD1; cdr3_nt: TGTGCCACCAGTGATCCGCTAAGACAGGGTATGGATACGCAGTATTTT; cdr3_aa: CATSDPLRQGMDTQYF
v_call: TRBV30; cdr3_length: 12; clone_size: many; j_call: TRBJ1-1; d_call: TRBD1; cdr3_nt: TGTGCCGGGGACAGGGGTACGGCTGAAGCTTTCTTT; cdr3_aa: CAGDRGTAEAFF
v_call: TRBV7-2; cdr3_length: 14; clone_size: -; j_call: TRBJ2-1; d_call: TRBD2; cdr3_nt: TGTGCCAGCTCCGGGGGGGCGACCGGCGGTGAGCAGTTCTTC; cdr3_aa: CASSGGATGGEQFF
v_call: TRBV12-3/TRBV12-4; cdr3_length: 14; clone_size: few; j_call: TRBJ2-7; d_call: -; cdr3_nt: TGTGCCAGCACCCCCAGCGGAGGCTCCTACGAGCAGTACTTC; cdr3_aa: CASTPSGGSYEQYF
v_call: TRBV19; cdr3_length: 14; clone_size: -; j_call: TRBJ1-1; d_call: -; cdr3_nt: TGTGCCAGTAAGATCCTCGACATGAACACTGAAGCTTTCTTT; cdr3_aa: CASKILDMNTEAFF
v_call: TRBV20-1; cdr3_length: 13; clone_size: many; j_call: TRBJ1-1; d_call: TRBD1; cdr3_nt: TGCAGTGCTAGAGATTGGGGACAGGGATCGGCTTTCTTT; cdr3_aa: CSARDWGQGSAFF
v_call: TRBV5-1; cdr3_length: 14; clone_size: -; j_call: TRBJ1-1; d_call: -; cdr3_nt: TGCGCCAGCAGCTTATTCCCTGGGAACACTGAAGCTTTCTTT; cdr3_aa: CASSLFPGNTEAFF
v_call: TRBV28; cdr3_length: 16; clone_size: -; j_call: TRBJ2-1; d_call: TRBD2; cdr3_nt: TGTGCCAGCAGTTACCCGGGACTAGCGGGGGACACTGAGCAGTTCTTC; cdr3_aa: CASSYPGLAGDTEQFF
v_call: TRBV18; cdr3_length: 14; clone_size: few; j_call: TRBJ2-2; d_call: TRBD1; cdr3_nt: TGTGCCAGCTCACCTCGACAGGGATCCGGGGAGCTGTTTTTT; cdr3_aa: CASSPRQGSGELFF
v_call: TRBV12-3/TRBV12-4; cdr3_length: 15; clone_size: many; j_call: TRBJ2-2; d_call: -; cdr3_nt: TGTGCCAGCAGTTTAGTGGGCGGGTACACCGGGGAGCTGTTTTTT; cdr3_aa: CASSLVGGYTGELFF
v_call: TRBV9; cdr3_length: 16; clone_size: few; j_call: TRBJ2-5; d_call: TRBD1; cdr3_nt: TGTGCCAGCAGCGCGCTCCGAGAGGGGGCAGGGAAGACCCAGTACTTC; cdr3_aa: CASSALREGAGKTQYF
v_call: TRBV4-3; cdr3_length: 15; clone_size: few; j_call: TRBJ1-2; d_call: -; cdr3_nt: TGCGCCAGCAGCCAAGATGGCCTTGCTAACTATGGCTACACCTTC; cdr3_aa: CASSQDGLANYGYTF
v_call: TRBV9; cdr3_length: 17; clone_size: -; j_call: TRBJ2-2; d_call: -; cdr3_nt: TGTGCCAGCAGCGTAAACCGACAGGTTAGGAACACCGGGGAGCTGTTTTTT; cdr3_aa: CASSVNRQVRNTGELFF
v_call: TRBV7-9; cdr3_length: 16; clone_size: few; j_call: TRBJ2-2; d_call: -; cdr3_nt: TGTGCCAGCAAATCCCCCACAGGGCCGAACACCGGGGAGCTGTTTTTT; cdr3_aa: CASKSPTGPNTGELFF
v_call: TRBV15; cdr3_length: 12; clone_size: -; j_call: TRBJ2-3; d_call: -; cdr3_nt: TGTGCCACCAGCAGAGATCCGGGTACGCAGTATTTT; cdr3_aa: CATSRDPGTQYF
v_call: TRBV12-3/TRBV12-4; cdr3_length: 16; clone_size: many; j_call: TRBJ1-1; d_call: TRBD1; cdr3_nt: TGTGCCAGCAGTTTCCCCGGGACAGGGATGAACACTGAAGCTTTCTTT; cdr3_aa: CASSFPGTGMNTEAFF
v_call: TRBV14; cdr3_length: 12; clone_size: -; j_call: TRBJ2-1; d_call: -; cdr3_nt: TGTGCCAGCAGCCAAGGCGGGGACTCGCCTAGCTTC; cdr3_aa: CASSQGGDSPSF
v_call: TRBV6-5; cdr3_length: 14; clone_size: few; j_call: TRBJ1-2; d_call: -; cdr3_nt: TGTGCCAGCAGTTACGGGGGTGGCGACTATGGCTACACCTTC; cdr3_aa: CASSYGGGDYGYTF
v_call: TRBV12-3/TRBV12-4; cdr3_length: 14; clone_size: many; j_call: TRBJ2-5; d_call: -; cdr3_nt: TGTGCCAGCAGTCCCTTGGGGTACCAAGAGACCCAGTACTTC; cdr3_aa: CASSPLGYQETQYF
v_call: TRBV7-6; cdr3_length: 14; clone_size: -; j_call: TRBJ1-4; d_call: TRBD1; cdr3_nt: TGTGCCAGCAGACAGGGGTCTACTAATGAAAAACTGTTTTTT; cdr3_aa: CASRQGSTNEKLFF
v_call: TRBV7-8; cdr3_length: 15; clone_size: -; j_call: TRBJ2-1; d_call: -; cdr3_nt: TGTGCCAGCTCCCTCGAGGCGGGACTTTACAATGAGCAGTTCTTC; cdr3_aa: CASSLEAGLYNEQFF
v_call: TRBV11-2; cdr3_length: 17; clone_size: few; j_call: TRBJ2-3; d_call: TRBD2; cdr3_nt: TGTGCCAGCAGCGAATGGAGCGTTTCTAGCGGGAGTGGAGCGCAGTATTTT; cdr3_aa: CASSEWSVSSGSGAQYF
v_call: TRBV12-3/TRBV12-4; cdr3_length: 14; clone_size: -; j_call: TRBJ2-3; d_call: -; cdr3_nt: TGTGCCAGCACCTCCGGACAGTACACAGATACGCAGTATTTT; cdr3_aa: CASTSGQYTDTQYF
v_call: TRBV7-8; cdr3_length: 18; clone_size: many; j_call: TRBJ1-5; d_call: -; cdr3_nt: TGTGCCAGCAGCTTAGTGGTAAGCGGGGGCTCTAGCAATCAGCCCCAGCATTTT; cdr3_aa: CASSLVVSGGSSNQPQHF
v_call: TRBV5-1; cdr3_length: 16; clone_size: few; j_call: TRBJ2-3; d_call: -; cdr3_nt: TGCGCCAGCAGCTCGGACTCCCGCCGCCTCACAGATACGCAGTATTTT; cdr3_aa: CASSSDSRRLTDTQYF
v_call: TRBV4-2; cdr3_length: 15; clone_size: few; j_call: TRBJ2-5; d_call: TRBD2; cdr3_nt: TGTGCCAGCAGCCCCTCCCTAGCGGGATTTGAGACCCAGTACTTC; cdr3_aa: CASSPSLAGFETQYF
v_call: TRBV10-3; cdr3_length: 11; clone_size: many; j_call: TRBJ2-7; d_call: -; cdr3_nt: TGTGCCATCAGTGATCTCTACGAGCAGTACTTC; cdr3_aa: CAISDLYEQYF
v_call: TRBV12-3/TRBV12-4; cdr3_length: 13; clone_size: many; j_call: TRBJ2-5; d_call: -; cdr3_nt: TGTGCCAGCAGTTTTGGCTCAGAAGAGACCCAGTACTTC; cdr3_aa: CASSFGSEETQYF
v_call: TRBV5-1; cdr3_length: 15; clone_size: few; j_call: TRBJ1-5; d_call: -; cdr3_nt: TGCGCCAGCAGCACTGGCCCCACGGCAGGAGGGCCCCAGCATTTT; cdr3_aa: CASSTGPTAGGPQHF
v_call: TRBV9; cdr3_length: 15; clone_size: -; j_call: TRBJ2-7; d_call: -; cdr3_nt: TGTGCCAGCAGCGCCAGGGGACATTCACCCTACGAGCAGTACTTC; cdr3_aa: CASSARGHSPYEQYF
v_call: TRBV20-1; cdr3_length: 17; clone_size: -; j_call: TRBJ2-1; d_call: TRBD2; cdr3_nt: TGCAGTGCGAAGAGACCGGGTTTAGCGGGAGGACAGAATGAGCAGTTCTTC; cdr3_aa: CSAKRPGLAGGQNEQFF
v_call: TRBV12-3/TRBV12-4; cdr3_length: 14; clone_size: many; j_call: TRBJ2-4; d_call: -; cdr3_nt: TGTGCCAGCAGTTTACGGGGATCCAAAAACATTCAGTACTTC; cdr3_aa: CASSLRGSKNIQYF